This section outlines one T cell receptor (beta chain) sequence together with its context. What it binds is not known. The data derive from a study of shared clonotypes between healthy human individuals. General study points: At large depth, rarefaction still showed sorted-subset sequencing to be incomplete.

The CDR3 contains 14 residues. Germline CDR1 ENHRY, CDR2 SYGVKD. With V trimmed by 6 bases and J by 4 bases, 8 bases remained unmatched. Each subset's genomic DNA was shared equally among a number of immunoSEQ plates. In the source study's methods: Filtering of immunoSEQ junctional sequences could not match full-length read filtering. TCRdb keeps only in-frame clones here, not all; method: immunoSEQ multiplex PCR. That table supplies the V and J calls and clone size; D and trimming were determined from the DNA. The sample lists some 2.3 million clones, 90% to 95% seen once, with around 0.4% in the top ten.

The source material was naive CD4+ T cells from PBMCs. Subset given: CD45RA+ positively selected. V and J are TRBV10-3 and TRBJ1-2, with TRBD1 matching over 7 bases. This sequence originates from a man aged 18 to 29 in good health. Some clones in this sample may be carry-over from other donors' samples. The CDR3 DNA reads as TGTGCCATCAGGGGGGCAGACAGGGTCTATGGCTACACCTTC. Its protein product is CAIRGADRVYGYTF.